The source of this T cell receptor (beta chain) is a study of Graves' ophthalmopathy and Graves' hyperthyroidism. Overall study context: Hyperthyroidism showing no ophthalmopathy within 18 months of follow-up was stable. Points from the study as a whole: In blood, most expanded thyroid clonotypes above 0.001 frequency were also detected.

Comment on this clonotype: The target antigen is unknown.

This CDR3 region has 18 residues. Germline lookup yields CDR1 LNHDA and CDR2 SQIVND (reference sequence). Trimming took 4 bases from V and 3 from J; bases not matched to a gene: 13. The study recruited hyperthyroidism patients aged 18 to 65 who were newly diagnosed, under 2 months' duration. Other autoimmune diseases, uncontrolled infections, pregnancy or lactation led to the exclusion of patients. TCR beta CDR3 regions were amplified from RNA transcripts. First-round RT-PCR relied on HTBI primers, and a second-round multiplex PCR came next. MiXCR was run by TCRdb on the multiplex PCR reads, yielding one entry per CDR3 protein. This table holds about 1.1 million distinct CDR3 sequences, approximately 35% found once.

This clonotype originated in an adult man with Graves' hyperthyroidism. The rearrangement uses TRBV19 and TRBJ1-5; 9 bases line up with TRBD1. Sequenced input: peripheral blood or thyroid tissue (not recorded which). The CDR3 region is CASSRRTGTGSLNQPQHF. As DNA, the CDR3 is TGTGCCAGTAGTAGAAGAACCGGGACAGGGTCGCTCAATCAGCCCCAGCATTTT.